The rows below give T cell receptor beta chains drawn from one sample of a study of T cell repertoires in cytomegalovirus infection. TCRdb independently ran MiXCR on the reads; one entry per CDR3 protein. The sample carries more than 90,000 distinct CDR3 sequences, 10% recorded once. Antigens for these TCRs are unknown. The specimen sequenced was PBMCs, sequenced either directly or after in vitro stimulation (not recorded which). The receptor set was obtained from a human donor in good health (CMV status not recorded). Some clones in this sample may be carry-over from other donors' samples. CDR3s include the opening cysteine and the closing phenylalanine or tryptophan. Each record gives: clone size, D gene, J gene, V gene, CDR3 protein, CDR3 DNA. D genes are given only for firm matches. The listing skips clone size in some rows; elsewhere it reads once, few, many or a size class.

clone_size: .; d_call: .; j_call: TRBJ1-6; v_call: TRBV7-2; cdr3_aa: CASSPGLGAENSPLHF; cdr3_nt: TGTGCCAGCAGCCCGGGCCTGGGGGCTGAGAATTCACCCCTCCACTTT
clone_size: many; d_call: .; j_call: TRBJ2-6; v_call: TRBV7-2; cdr3_aa: CASSPRSSGANVLTF; cdr3_nt: TGTGCCAGCAGCCCCAGAAGCTCTGGGGCCAACGTCCTGACTTTC
clone_size: many; d_call: TRBD2; j_call: TRBJ2-5; v_call: TRBV10-2; cdr3_aa: CASSTSGSRETQYF; cdr3_nt: TGCGCCAGCAGCACTAGCGGGTCGAGGGAGACCCAGTACTTC
clone_size: few; d_call: TRBD1; j_call: TRBJ1-4; v_call: TRBV28; cdr3_aa: CASRTEGTGVEKLFF; cdr3_nt: TGTGCCAGCAGAACAGAAGGGACAGGAGTTGAAAAACTGTTTTTT
clone_size: .; d_call: .; j_call: TRBJ2-2; v_call: TRBV10-3; cdr3_aa: CASQPRDSPNTGELFF; cdr3_nt: TGTGCCTCACAGCCCCGGGACTCTCCGAACACCGGGGAGCTGTTTTTT
clone_size: many; d_call: .; j_call: TRBJ1-1; v_call: TRBV19; cdr3_aa: CASKGGSKDHTEAFF; cdr3_nt: TGTGCCAGTAAGGGGGGTTCCAAGGACCACACTGAAGCTTTCTTT
clone_size: .; d_call: .; j_call: TRBJ1-4; v_call: TRBV6-1; cdr3_aa: CASHGTTNEKLFF; cdr3_nt: TGTGCCAGCCACGGGACAACTAATGAAAAACTGTTTTTT
clone_size: .; d_call: .; j_call: TRBJ2-2; v_call: TRBV27; cdr3_aa: CASSKATGTGELFF; cdr3_nt: TGTGCCAGCAGTAAAGCGACGGGCACCGGGGAGCTGTTTTTT
clone_size: many; d_call: .; j_call: TRBJ1-1; v_call: TRBV10-3; cdr3_aa: CAISKQEDTEAFF; cdr3_nt: TGTGCCATCAGTAAGCAGGAGGACACTGAAGCTTTCTTT
clone_size: .; d_call: TRBD1; j_call: TRBJ2-3; v_call: TRBV4-1; cdr3_aa: CASSQVPGQGARNTQYF; cdr3_nt: TGCGCCAGCAGCCAAGTCCCAGGACAGGGGGCCCGGAATACGCAGTATTTT
clone_size: many; d_call: .; j_call: TRBJ1-2; v_call: TRBV10-3; cdr3_aa: CAISENRANGYTF; cdr3_nt: TGTGCCATCAGTGAGAACAGGGCCAATGGCTACACCTTC
clone_size: many; d_call: TRBD1; j_call: TRBJ2-1; v_call: TRBV7-2; cdr3_aa: CASSLVNRGSGEQFF; cdr3_nt: TGTGCCAGCAGCTTAGTGAACAGGGGGTCGGGTGAGCAGTTCTTC
clone_size: few; d_call: .; j_call: TRBJ2-7; v_call: TRBV29-1; cdr3_aa: CSVEDGARREQYF; cdr3_nt: TGCAGCGTTGAAGACGGGGCGCGGCGCGAGCAGTACTTC
clone_size: many; d_call: TRBD2; j_call: TRBJ2-1; v_call: TRBV6-2/TRBV6-3; cdr3_aa: CASSSSTSGSFYNEQFF; cdr3_nt: TGTGCCAGCAGTTCCTCGACTAGCGGGAGCTTCTACAATGAGCAGTTCTTC
clone_size: many; d_call: .; j_call: TRBJ2-3; v_call: TRBV20-1; cdr3_aa: CSASGKGSTDTQYF; cdr3_nt: TGCAGTGCTAGCGGAAAAGGTAGCACAGATACGCAGTATTTT
clone_size: many; d_call: .; j_call: TRBJ1-1; v_call: TRBV7-2; cdr3_aa: CASSLRYRQVGTEAFF; cdr3_nt: TGTGCCAGCAGCCTGCGCTATAGACAGGTTGGCACTGAAGCTTTCTTT
clone_size: many; d_call: .; j_call: TRBJ1-2; v_call: TRBV7-2; cdr3_aa: CASSFQGDIGGYTF; cdr3_nt: TGTGCCAGCAGCTTTCAAGGGGACATAGGGGGCTACACCTTC
clone_size: many; d_call: TRBD1; j_call: TRBJ1-5; v_call: TRBV4-1; cdr3_aa: CASSPGTDYYSNQPQHF; cdr3_nt: TGCGCCAGCAGCCCCGGGACAGACTATTATAGCAATCAGCCCCAGCATTTT
clone_size: many; d_call: TRBD1; j_call: TRBJ2-1; v_call: TRBV4-1; cdr3_aa: CASSQEVVQGYNEQFF; cdr3_nt: TGCGCCAGCAGCCAAGAGGTGGTACAGGGGTACAATGAGCAGTTCTTC
clone_size: .; d_call: .; j_call: TRBJ1-2; v_call: TRBV4-3; cdr3_aa: CASSQAYATYYTF; cdr3_nt: TGCGCCAGCAGCCAAGCGTACGCTACGTACTACACCTTC
clone_size: many; d_call: .; j_call: TRBJ2-1; v_call: TRBV7-6; cdr3_aa: CASSLGRAKRLYNEQFF; cdr3_nt: TGTGCCAGCAGCTTAGGTAGGGCTAAAAGGCTCTACAATGAGCAGTTCTTC
clone_size: .; d_call: .; j_call: TRBJ2-6; v_call: TRBV7-2; cdr3_aa: CTSSLFQSLSGANVLTF; cdr3_nt: TGTACCAGCAGCTTATTTCAGTCGCTATCTGGGGCCAACGTCCTGACTTTC
clone_size: many; d_call: TRBD1; j_call: TRBJ2-4; v_call: TRBV10-3; cdr3_aa: CAIGQTGVGNIQYF; cdr3_nt: TGTGCCATCGGGCAGACAGGGGTGGGAAACATTCAGTACTTC
clone_size: many; d_call: .; j_call: TRBJ1-2; v_call: TRBV7-2; cdr3_aa: CASSLQEVGYGYTF; cdr3_nt: TGTGCCAGCAGCTTGCAGGAGGTTGGGTATGGCTACACCTTC
clone_size: few; d_call: .; j_call: TRBJ2-7; v_call: TRBV25-1; cdr3_aa: CASTGLDEQYF; cdr3_nt: TGTGCCAGCACCGGACTGGACGAGCAGTACTTC
clone_size: many; d_call: .; j_call: TRBJ2-1; v_call: TRBV7-2; cdr3_aa: CASSLANWTPGEQFF; cdr3_nt: TGTGCCAGCAGCTTAGCGAACTGGACGCCGGGCGAGCAGTTCTTC
clone_size: many; d_call: .; j_call: TRBJ2-5; v_call: TRBV7-2; cdr3_aa: CASSSYQFYQETQYF; cdr3_nt: TGTGCCAGCAGCTCCTACCAGTTCTACCAAGAGACCCAGTACTTC
clone_size: many; d_call: TRBD2; j_call: TRBJ2-1; v_call: TRBV4-1; cdr3_aa: CASSPIAGGGSYNEQFF; cdr3_nt: TGCGCCAGCAGCCCTATAGCGGGAGGGGGGTCCTACAATGAGCAGTTCTTC